The present T cell receptor beta chain was sequenced within a study of beta chain features in type 1 diabetes. Via CD45RO/CCR7/CD25/CD127/CD95/CD27, cells of the CD4+ naive, central memory, regulatory and stem cell-like memory subsets were sorted. CDR1 is SGHAT, CDR2 FQDESV, per germline (reference sequence). CDR3 length: 18 amino acids. Trimming took 4 bases from V and 0 from J; bases not matched to a gene: 12. On this clone: Its antigen is not identified.

cDNA synthesis used the whole RNA isolate, giving expressed TCRB sequences. This table comes from immunoSEQ multiplex PCR, and its TCRdb copy is limited to in-frame clones, with some not included. The sample includes under 450,000 clones, over 13% seen only once; the top ten take approximately 0.02%. Overall study findings and caveats: Sampled from patients, naive, central memory and Treg TCRB repertoires appeared more similar than those sampled from healthy donors.

The rearrangement links TRBV11-1 to TRBJ2-7; 10 positions agree with TRBD2. Material: naive CD4+ T cells from blood. The TCR originated in a woman aged 18-29 years in good health. CDR3 sequence: CASSSPALAGGHSYEQYF. The CDR3 DNA reads as TGTGCCAGCAGCTCCCCCGCGTTAGCGGGAGGCCACTCCTACGAGCAGTACTTC. Combining the CDR3 with reference TRBV11-1 and TRBJ2-7 gives the whole variable domain EAEVAQSPRYKITEKSQAVAFWCDPISGHATLYWYRQILGQGPELLVQFQDESVVDDSQLPKDRFSAERLKGVDSTLKIQPAELGDSAMYLCASSSPALAGGHSYEQYFGPGTRLTVT.